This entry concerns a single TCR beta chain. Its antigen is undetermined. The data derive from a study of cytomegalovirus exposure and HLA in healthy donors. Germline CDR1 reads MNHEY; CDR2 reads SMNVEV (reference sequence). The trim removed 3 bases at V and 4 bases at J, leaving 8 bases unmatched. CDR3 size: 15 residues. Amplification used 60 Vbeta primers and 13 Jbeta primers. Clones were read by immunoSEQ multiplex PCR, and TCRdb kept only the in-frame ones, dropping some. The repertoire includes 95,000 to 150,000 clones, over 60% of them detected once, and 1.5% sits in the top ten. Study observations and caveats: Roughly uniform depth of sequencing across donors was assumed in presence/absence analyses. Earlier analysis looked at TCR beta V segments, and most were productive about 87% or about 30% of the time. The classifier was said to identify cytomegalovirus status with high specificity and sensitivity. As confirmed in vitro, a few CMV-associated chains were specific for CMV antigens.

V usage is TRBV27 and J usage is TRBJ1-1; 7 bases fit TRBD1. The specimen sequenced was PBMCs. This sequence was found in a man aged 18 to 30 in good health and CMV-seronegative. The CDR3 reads CASSFSTGHGTEAFF. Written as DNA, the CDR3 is TGTGCCAGCAGTTTTTCGACAGGGCATGGCACTGAAGCTTTCTTT.